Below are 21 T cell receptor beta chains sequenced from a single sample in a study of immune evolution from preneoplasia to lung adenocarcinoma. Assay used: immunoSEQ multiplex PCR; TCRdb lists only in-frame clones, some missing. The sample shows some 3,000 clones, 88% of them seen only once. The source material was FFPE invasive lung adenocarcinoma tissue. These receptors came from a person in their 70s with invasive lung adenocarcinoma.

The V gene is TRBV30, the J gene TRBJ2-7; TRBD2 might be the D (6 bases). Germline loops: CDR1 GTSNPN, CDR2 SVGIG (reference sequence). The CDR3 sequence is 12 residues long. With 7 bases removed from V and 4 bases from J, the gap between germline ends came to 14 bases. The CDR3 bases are TGTGCCTCTAAGGGGCGGGGATACGAGCAGTACTTC. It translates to CASKGRGYEQYF.

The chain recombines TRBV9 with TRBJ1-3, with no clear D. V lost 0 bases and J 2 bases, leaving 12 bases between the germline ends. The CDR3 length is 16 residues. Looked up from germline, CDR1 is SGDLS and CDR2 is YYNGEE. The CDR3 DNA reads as TGTGCCAGCAGCGTAGAACCGAGATCGGCTGGAAACACCATATATTTT. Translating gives CASSVEPRSAGNTIYF.

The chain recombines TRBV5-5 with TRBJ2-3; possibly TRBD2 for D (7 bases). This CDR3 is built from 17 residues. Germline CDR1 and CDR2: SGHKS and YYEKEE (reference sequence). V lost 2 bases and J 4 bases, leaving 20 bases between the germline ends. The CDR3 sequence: CASSFPSPQGRADTQYF. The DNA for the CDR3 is TGTGCCAGCAGCTTCCCCTCCCCGCAGGGGAGGGCAGATACGCAGTATTTT.

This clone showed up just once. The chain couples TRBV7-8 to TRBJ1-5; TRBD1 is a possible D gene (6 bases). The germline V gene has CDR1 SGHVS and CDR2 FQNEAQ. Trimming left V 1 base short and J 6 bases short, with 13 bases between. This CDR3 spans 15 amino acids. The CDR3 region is CASSLEGGLGQPQHF. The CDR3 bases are TGTGCCAGCAGCTTAGAAGGGGGGCTCGGTCAGCCCCAGCATTTT.

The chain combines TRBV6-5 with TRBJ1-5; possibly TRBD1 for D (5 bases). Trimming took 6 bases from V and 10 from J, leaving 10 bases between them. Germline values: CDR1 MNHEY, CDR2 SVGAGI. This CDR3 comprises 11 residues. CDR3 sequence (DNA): TGTGCCAGCAGCTCCGGGGGTCCCCAGCATTTT. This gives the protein CASSSGGPQHF.

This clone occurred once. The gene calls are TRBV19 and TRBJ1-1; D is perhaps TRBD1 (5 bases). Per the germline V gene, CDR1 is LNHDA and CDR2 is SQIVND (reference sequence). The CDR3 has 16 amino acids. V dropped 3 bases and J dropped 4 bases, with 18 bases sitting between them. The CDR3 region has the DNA TGTGCCAGTAGTATCTGGGGCAGGGCTTCGAGCACTGAAGCTTTCTTT. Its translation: CASSIWGRASSTEAFF.

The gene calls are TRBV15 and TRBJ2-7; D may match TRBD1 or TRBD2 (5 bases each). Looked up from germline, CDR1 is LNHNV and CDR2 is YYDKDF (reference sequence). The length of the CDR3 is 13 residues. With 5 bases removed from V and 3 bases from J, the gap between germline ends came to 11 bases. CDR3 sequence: CATSRGKNYEQYF. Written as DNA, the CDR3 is TGTGCCACCAGCCGGGGCAAAAACTACGAGCAGTACTTC.

CDR3 nucleotides: TGTGCCAGCAGCCCACCGGGACTAGACAATGAGCAGTTCTTC. Its protein product is CASSPPGLDNEQFF. This rearrangement joins TRBV9 to TRBJ2-1; 8 bases line up with TRBD2. Germline CDR1 SGDLS, CDR2 YYNGEE. The CDR3 covers 14 residues. V lost 4 bases and J lost 5; bases outside the gene matches: 5. The entire variable domain, with the rest obtained from reference TRBV9 and TRBJ2-1, is as follows: DSGVTQTPKHLITATGQRVTLRCSPRSGDLSVYWYQQSLDQGLQFLIQYYNGEERAKGNILERFSAQQFPDLHSELNLSSLELGDSALYFCASSPPGLDNEQFFGPGTRLTVL.

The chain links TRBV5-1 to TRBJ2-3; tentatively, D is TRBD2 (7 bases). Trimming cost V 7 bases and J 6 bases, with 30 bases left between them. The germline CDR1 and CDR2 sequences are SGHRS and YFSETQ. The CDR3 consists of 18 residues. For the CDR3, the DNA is TGCGCCAGCGCATCACCACTCCGAGCGGGACAAGCATTGGATACGCAGTATTTT. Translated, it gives CASASPLRAGQALDTQYF.

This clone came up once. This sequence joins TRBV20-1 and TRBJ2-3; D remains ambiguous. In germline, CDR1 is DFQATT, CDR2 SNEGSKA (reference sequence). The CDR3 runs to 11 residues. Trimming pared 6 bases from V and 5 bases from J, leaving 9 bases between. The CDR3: CSAYPGDTQYF. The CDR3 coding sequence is TGCAGTGCGTACCCCGGAGATACGCAGTATTTT.

The chain's CDR3 is CASSQEFPNTIYF. In DNA, the CDR3 is TGCGCCAGCAGCCAAGAATTCCCCAACACCATATATTTT. V and J are TRBV4-3 and TRBJ1-3; D gene uncertain. Between the trimmed V and J ends, which lost 0 bases and 7 bases, there was a span of 7 bases. The CDR3 has 13 residues. Germline V CDR1 and CDR2: LGHNA, YSLEER.

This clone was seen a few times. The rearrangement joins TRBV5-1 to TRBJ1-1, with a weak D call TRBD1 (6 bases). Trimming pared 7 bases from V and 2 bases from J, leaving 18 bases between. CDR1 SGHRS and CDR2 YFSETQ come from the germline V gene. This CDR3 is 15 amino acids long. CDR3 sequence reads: CASAKGGSTNTEAFF. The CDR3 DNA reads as TGCGCCAGCGCCAAGGGGGGCTCAACTAACACTGAAGCTTTCTTT.

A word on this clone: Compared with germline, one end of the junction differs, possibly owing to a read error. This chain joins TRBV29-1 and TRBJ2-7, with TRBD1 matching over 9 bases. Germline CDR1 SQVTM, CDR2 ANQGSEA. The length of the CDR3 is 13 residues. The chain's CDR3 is CSAETGGGYEQYF. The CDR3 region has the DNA TGCAGCGCTGAAACAGGGGGCGGGTACGAGCAGTACTTC.

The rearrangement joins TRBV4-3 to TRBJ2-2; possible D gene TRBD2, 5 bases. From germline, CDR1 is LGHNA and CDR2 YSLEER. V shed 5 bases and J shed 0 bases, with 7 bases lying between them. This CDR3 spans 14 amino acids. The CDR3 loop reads CASSSGANTGELFF. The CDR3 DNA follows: TGCGCCAGCAGCTCCGGGGCGAACACCGGGGAGCTGTTTTTT.

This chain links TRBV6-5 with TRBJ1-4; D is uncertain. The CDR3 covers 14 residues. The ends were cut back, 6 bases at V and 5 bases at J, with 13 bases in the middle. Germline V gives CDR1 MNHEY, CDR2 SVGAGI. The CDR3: CASSYASRNEKLFF. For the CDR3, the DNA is TGTGCCAGCAGCTACGCCAGCCGGAATGAAAAACTGTTTTTT.

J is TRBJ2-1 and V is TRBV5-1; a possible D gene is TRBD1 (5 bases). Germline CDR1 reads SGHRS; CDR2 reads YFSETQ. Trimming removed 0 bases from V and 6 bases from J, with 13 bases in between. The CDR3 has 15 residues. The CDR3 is CASSLESGRSNEQFF. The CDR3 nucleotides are TGCGCCAGCAGCTTGGAGTCAGGGCGCAGCAATGAGCAGTTCTTC.

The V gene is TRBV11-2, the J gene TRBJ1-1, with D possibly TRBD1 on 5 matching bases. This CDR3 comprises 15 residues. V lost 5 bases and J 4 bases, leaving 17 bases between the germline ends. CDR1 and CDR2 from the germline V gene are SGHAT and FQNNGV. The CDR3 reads CASSPWWQGGTEAFF. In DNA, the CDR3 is TGTGCCAGCAGCCCCTGGTGGCAGGGCGGCACTGAAGCTTTCTTT. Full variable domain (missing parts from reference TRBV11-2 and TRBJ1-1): EAGVAQSPRYKIIEKRQSVAFWCNPISGHATLYWYQQILGQGPKLLIQFQNNGVVDDSQLPKDRFSAERLKGVDSTLKIQPAKLEDSAVYLCASSPWWQGGTEAFFGQGTRLTVV.

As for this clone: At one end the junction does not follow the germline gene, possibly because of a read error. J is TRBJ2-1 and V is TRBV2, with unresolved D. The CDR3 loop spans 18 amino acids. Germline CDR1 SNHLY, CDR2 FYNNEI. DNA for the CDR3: TGTGCCAGCTTCCCCTTCGCCTTCAGGAGAACCACCTATAATGAGCAGTTCTTC. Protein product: CASFPFAFRRTTYNEQFF.

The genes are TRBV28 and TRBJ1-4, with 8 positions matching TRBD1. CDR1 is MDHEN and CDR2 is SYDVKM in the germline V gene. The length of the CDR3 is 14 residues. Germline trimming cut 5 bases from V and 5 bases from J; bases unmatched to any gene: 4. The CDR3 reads CASSIGQGNEKLFF. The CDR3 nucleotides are TGTGCCAGCAGTATAGGACAGGGCAATGAAAAACTGTTTTTT.

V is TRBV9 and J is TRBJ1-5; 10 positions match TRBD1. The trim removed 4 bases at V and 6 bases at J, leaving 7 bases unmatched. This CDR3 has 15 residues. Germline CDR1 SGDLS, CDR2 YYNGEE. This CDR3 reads CASSQGQGRFQPQHF. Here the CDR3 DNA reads TGTGCCAGCAGCCAGGGACAGGGGAGGTTTCAGCCCCAGCATTTT. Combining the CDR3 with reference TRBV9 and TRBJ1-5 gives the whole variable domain DSGVTQTPKHLITATGQRVTLRCSPRSGDLSVYWYQQSLDQGLQFLIQYYNGEERAKGNILERFSAQQFPDLHSELNLSSLELGDSALYFCASSQGQGRFQPQHFGDGTRLSIL.

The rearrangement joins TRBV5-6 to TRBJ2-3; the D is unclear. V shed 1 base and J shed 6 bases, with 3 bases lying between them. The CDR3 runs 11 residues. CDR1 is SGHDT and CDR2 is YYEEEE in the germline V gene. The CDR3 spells CASSLYDTQYF. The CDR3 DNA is TGTGCCAGCAGCTTGTATGATACGCAGTATTTT.